The 21 T cell receptor beta chains below all came from one sample that was sequenced in a study of cytomegalovirus exposure and HLA in healthy donors (dated by TCRdb to 2017 to 2019). Receptor amplification or capture employed the immunoSEQ multiplex PCR assay. A mixture of 60 forward primers for TCR Vbeta segments and 13 reverse primers for TCR Jbeta segments was used in the multiplex PCR. TCRdb re-hosts the immuneACCESS table, in-frame sequences only. Its copies lack some clones; in the studies checked, an unresolved V gene accounts for under half of them, and the cause for the rest is not known. In all, the sample holds roughly 100,000 clones, and less than 9.5% of those were seen once. Of the sample, around 4.9% is held by the ten largest clones. The sample taken for sequencing was PBMCs. The receptors originated from a man aged 50-59 years in good health and CMV-seropositive.

The chain employs TRBV7-3 and TRBJ2-5; weak D call: TRBD2 (5 bases). The ends were cut back, 1 base at V and 4 bases at J, with 7 bases in the middle. In germline, CDR1 is SGHTA, CDR2 FQGTGA. The CDR3 has 13 amino acids. CDR3 nucleotides: TGTGCCAGCAGCTTAAAAGGGAGAGAGACCCAGTACTTC. It translates to CASSLKGRETQYF. Using reference TRBV7-3 and TRBJ2-5 for the parts outside the CDR3, the full variable domain is GAGVSQTPSNKVTEKGKYVELRCDPISGHTALYWYRQSLGQGPEFLIYFQGTGAADDSGLPNDRFFAVRPEGSVSTLKIQRTERGDSAVYLCASSLKGRETQYFGPGTRLLVL.

V usage is TRBV6-5 and J usage is TRBJ1-3; D may be TRBD1 (5 bases). Germline CDR1 reads MNHEY; CDR2 reads SVGAGI. V gave up 0 bases and J gave up 3 bases, with 9 bases separating them. CDR3 length equals 15 residues. CDR3 DNA: TGTGCCAGCAGTTACTCCGGGCAGGGTGGAAACACCATATATTTT. It is translated as CASSYSGQGGNTIYF.

This clone was counted a few times. The V gene is TRBV19, the J gene TRBJ1-4; D perhaps matches TRBD1 (6 bases). V gave up 9 bases and J gave up 8 bases, with 19 bases separating them. The CDR3 contains 14 residues. Germline loops: CDR1 LNHDA, CDR2 SQIVND (reference sequence). As DNA, the CDR3 is TGTGCCAGCAACGGGGGAGGGACACGAGAAAAACTGTTTTTT. Residues: CASNGGGTREKLFF.

The V gene is TRBV7-2, the J gene TRBJ1-2; 9 bases align to TRBD1. The ends lost 3 bases at V and 8 bases at J; junction bases unmatched: 1. This CDR3 is 12 amino acids long. Germline V CDR1 and CDR2: SGHTA, FQGNSA. The CDR3 is CASSLGQGGYTF. The CDR3 bases are TGTGCCAGCAGCTTGGGACAGGGAGGCTACACCTTC.

Only a few counts were recorded for this clone. The CDR3 reads CASSPPRGGEETQYF. The CDR3 DNA reads TGTGCCAGCTCACCACCGCGAGGGGGGGAAGAGACCCAGTACTTC. V and J are TRBV18 and TRBJ2-5, with a possible D match to TRBD2 (7 bases). Deletions cut 0 bases from V and 3 bases from J, with 11 bases between. Germline CDR1 and CDR2: KGHSH and LQKENI. This CDR3 region has 15 residues.

V is TRBV9 and J is TRBJ2-7; D remains unclear. Trimming removed 0 bases from V and 2 bases from J, with 6 bases in between. This CDR3 spans 13 amino acids. The germline V gene has CDR1 SGDLS and CDR2 YYNGEE. CDR3 nucleotide sequence: TGTGCCAGCAGCGTAGATGGGCCCTACGAGCAGTACTTC. This translates into CASSVDGPYEQYF.

This CDR3 reads CASSFQRDSYEQYF. CDR3 in DNA: TGTGCCAGCAGCTTCCAGCGGGACTCCTACGAGCAGTACTTC. The chain couples TRBV9 to TRBJ2-7; 7 nucleotides line up with TRBD2. CDR3 length: 14 residues. V dropped 4 bases and J dropped 0; count of bases not matched to a gene: 4. In germline, CDR1 is SGDLS, CDR2 YYNGEE.

This clone was counted between two and nine times. The rearrangement uses TRBV12-5 and TRBJ2-5; TRBD1 might be the D (5 bases). Looked up from germline, CDR1 is LGHNT and CDR2 is FRNRAP. The CDR3 sequence is 12 residues long. V was clipped by 6 bases and J by 5 bases, with 10 bases between them. The CDR3 here is CASGPNRETQYF. The CDR3 nucleotides read TGTGCTAGTGGCCCTAACAGGGAGACCCAGTACTTC.

V gene TRBV2 combines with J gene TRBJ2-4, with D maybe TRBD1 (6 bases). The CDR3 runs to 11 residues. Trimming left V 7 bases short and J 6 bases short, with 7 bases between. CDR1 and CDR2 (germline): SNHLY, FYNNEI. In DNA form, the CDR3 reads TGTGCCAGCAAAGGGGGAAACATTCAGTACTTC. It specifies CASKGGNIQYF.

The chain couples TRBV11-3 to TRBJ1-2; 11 nucleotides match TRBD1. The CDR3 consists of 16 residues. J was trimmed by 7 bases and V by 5 bases; bases with no gene match: 12. Germline CDR1 SGHNT, CDR2 YENEEA. The CDR3 loop is CASSRKRTGGAAGYTF. The CDR3 region has the DNA TGTGCCAGCAGCCGTAAACGGACAGGGGGCGCAGCTGGCTACACCTTC. The complete variable domain, with remaining parts taken from reference TRBV11-3 and TRBJ1-2, reads EAGVVQSPRYKIIEKKQPVAFWCNPISGHNTLYWYLQNLGQGPELLIRYENEEAVDDSQLPKDRFSAERLKGVDSTLKIQPAELGDSAVYLCASSRKRTGGAAGYTFGSGTRLTVV.

The V call is TRBV5-5, the J call TRBJ1-2; 9 bases agree with TRBD1. The CDR3 is made up of 16 amino acids. The J segment lost 3 bases and the V segment lost 2 bases, leaving 8 bases of the junction unmatched. Germline lookup yields CDR1 SGHKS and CDR2 YYEKEE (reference sequence). The DNA for the CDR3 is TGTGCCAGCAGCTTACCTCGACAGGGGGTGGACTATGGCTACACCTTC. Its translation is CASSLPRQGVDYGYTF.

The CDR3 loop is CASSVSERGGNGELFF. CDR3 nucleotide sequence: TGTGCCAGCAGCGTGAGTGAGAGAGGGGGCAACGGGGAGCTGTTTTTT. The genes are TRBV9 and TRBJ2-2; TRBD1 matches 7 bases. The junction had 11 bases not matched to a gene; V was cut back by 2 bases and J by 7 bases. There are 16 residues in the CDR3. Germline-derived CDR1 and CDR2 are SGDLS and YYNGEE.

The chain is built from TRBV19 and TRBJ2-2; possible D gene TRBD1, 5 bases. Germline V gives CDR1 LNHDA, CDR2 SQIVND (reference sequence). The length of the CDR3 is 16 residues. V was pared by 3 bases and J by 5 bases, with 16 bases between. CDR3 loop: CASSIGWGTGTGELFF. For the CDR3, the DNA is TGTGCCAGTAGTATTGGATGGGGAACAGGTACCGGGGAGCTGTTTTTT.

This clone showed up just a few times. The chain employs TRBV19 and TRBJ1-6; TRBD1 might be the D (6 bases). Deletions cut 4 bases from V and 6 bases from J, with 10 bases between. The CDR3 extends over 14 amino acids. The germline V gene has CDR1 LNHDA and CDR2 SQIVND (reference sequence). CDR3 bases: TGTGCCAGTAGTACGGGGACAACTAATTCACCCCTCCACTTT. Its protein is CASSTGTTNSPLHF.

The chain links TRBV7-3 to TRBJ2-3, with 7 bases identical to TRBD2. This CDR3 is 15 amino acids long. V trimming: 2 bases; J trimming: 2 bases; junction bases outside the gene matches: 4. CDR1 is SGHTA, CDR2 FQGTGA, per germline. CDR3 sequence reads: CASSLVGLDTDTQYF. The CDR3 bases are TGTGCCAGCAGCTTAGTCGGACTAGACACAGATACGCAGTATTTT.

Remarks on this clone: Other nucleotide sequences in the sample specify the same CDR3. The chain uses TRBV28 and TRBJ2-7; D gene ambiguous. The CDR3 has 11 amino acids. CDR1 MDHEN and CDR2 SYDVKM come from the germline V gene. V lost 4 bases, J lost 3 bases, and 4 bases lay in between. The DNA of the CDR3 is TGTGCCAGCAGTTCGGGCTACGAGCAGTACTTC. Translated, it gives CASSSGYEQYF.

The chain has TRBV7-6 and TRBJ2-5, with 9 bases aligning to TRBD1. The V segment lost 6 bases and the J segment 5 bases; nucleotides outside the gene matches: 10. CDR1 and CDR2 (germline): SGHVS, FNYEAQ. The CDR3 consists of 15 residues. The CDR3 DNA follows: TGTGCCAGCAGGATACAGACAGGGGGAACCGAGACCCAGTACTTC. Residues: CASRIQTGGTETQYF.

This clone was counted a few times. This chain links TRBV30 with TRBJ2-1; 11 positions agree with TRBD2. Germline CDR1 GTSNPN, CDR2 SVGIG (reference sequence). There are 13 residues in the CDR3. Trimming removed 5 bases from V and 7 bases from J; junction bases left unmatched: 4. The CDR3 is CAWDTSGGNEQFF. The DNA for the CDR3 is TGTGCCTGGGACACTAGCGGGGGTAATGAGCAGTTCTTC.

The genes are TRBV11-2 and TRBJ2-2, with TRBD1 as a possible D gene (6 bases). Germline V gene sequence: CDR1 SGHAT, CDR2 FQNNGV. V dropped 6 bases and J dropped 1 base, with 9 bases sitting between them. The CDR3 contains 14 residues. The CDR3 nucleotides are TGTGCCAGCAGGGACAGCTTGAACACCGGGGAGCTGTTTTTT. Amino acid sequence: CASRDSLNTGELFF.

The chain carries TRBV6-5 and TRBJ1-1, with D uncertain. CDR1 is MNHEY and CDR2 is SVGAGI in the germline V gene. Trimming stripped 5 bases from V and 0 bases from J, with 7 bases between. The CDR3 covers 13 residues. The CDR3 DNA is TGTGCCAGCAGTCTAGGTGTGAACACTGAAGCTTTCTTT. It yields the protein CASSLGVNTEAFF.

The rearrangement uses TRBV7-9 and TRBJ2-7; D call uncertain. The V gene's germline CDR1 is SEHNR and CDR2 FQNEAQ (reference sequence). V was trimmed by 5 bases and J by 1 base, leaving 9 bases between them. This CDR3 region has 13 residues. The DNA of the CDR3 is TGTGCCAGCAGCGGCCGGGTTTCCTACGAGCAGTACTTC. Encoded protein: CASSGRVSYEQYF.